The present T cell receptor (beta chain) was sequenced within a study of T cell responses to AZD1222 COVID-19 vaccine. Regarding the study as a whole: Of the AZD1222 recipients, only six or seven were seropositive at baseline. Most donors were white British and more were female, and clonal diversity was possibly underestimated.

Profiled with immunoSEQ multiplex PCR; TCRdb holds only in-frame clones, not every one. The sample holds about 130,000 clones, 90% to 95% seen once. The length of the CDR3 is 13 residues. Germline CDR1 LNHDA, CDR2 SQIVND (reference sequence). Trimming cost V 7 bases and J 0 bases, with 9 bases left between them. Note on this clone: What it binds is not known.

The gene calls are TRBV19 and TRBJ1-2; the D is unclear. The receptor was derived from an adult who received the AZD1222 COVID-19 vaccine. Sequencing was performed on peripheral blood, taken 28 days after the second AZD1222 dose. The CDR3 region has the DNA TGTGCCAGTACCTTTGAGGCTAACTATGGCTACACCTTC. This codes for CASTFEANYGYTF.